What follows are 5 T cell receptor beta chains derived from one specimen sequenced in a study of OX40 agonist ivuxolimab in advanced cancers. Only in-frame clones appear in the TCRdb table, and some are missing; sequencing was by immunoSEQ multiplex PCR. This table holds approximately 49,000 clones, around 84% found once. Specimen: CD4+ or CD8+ T cells sorted from blood, collected in a trial of the OX40 agonist ivuxolimab. These receptors came from an adult with an advanced solid tumor such as melanoma, head and neck, liver or kidney cancer.

The chain links TRBV28 to TRBJ1-2; D may be TRBD1 (6 bases). V lost 3 bases, J lost 10 bases, and 18 bases lay in between. Germline V gives CDR1 MDHEN, CDR2 SYDVKM. The CDR3 spans 14 residues. CDR3 DNA: TGTGCCAGCAGTTTTTTGGGGGGCGAGGGTGACTACACCTTC. Residues: CASSFLGGEGDYTF.

There are a few counts of this clone. The chain links TRBV9 to TRBJ1-2, with 7 positions matching TRBD1. With V trimmed by 1 base and J by 5 bases, 8 bases remained unmatched. The germline gives CDR1 SGDLS, CDR2 YYNGEE. This CDR3 is 15 amino acids long. CDR3: CASSVTQGGAYGYTF. CDR3 DNA: TGTGCCAGCAGCGTAACCCAGGGGGGGGCATATGGCTACACCTTC. Full variable domain (remainder filled in from reference TRBV9 and TRBJ1-2): DSGVTQTPKHLITATGQRVTLRCSPRSGDLSVYWYQQSLDQGLQFLIQYYNGEERAKGNILERFSAQQFPDLHSELNLSSLELGDSALYFCASSVTQGGAYGYTFGSGTRLTVV.

The chain employs TRBV18 and TRBJ1-1; 7 bases are shared with TRBD1. The CDR3 covers 17 residues. V trimming: 0 bases; J trimming: 1 base; junction bases outside the gene matches: 8. Germline V gives CDR1 KGHSH, CDR2 LQKENI. DNA of the CDR3: TGTGCCAGCTCACCACCCGCAGGGGGAGATGGGAACACTGAAGCTTTCTTT. Its protein product is CASSPPAGGDGNTEAFF.

This rearrangement joins TRBV7-9 to TRBJ1-2, with D hard to call. The CDR3 has 14 residues. The germline V gene has CDR1 SEHNR and CDR2 FQNEAQ (reference sequence). V shed 0 bases and J shed 0 bases, with 5 bases lying between them. The CDR3 DNA reads as TGTGCCAGCAGCTTAGCTGAAACTAACTATGGCTACACCTTC. This codes for CASSLAETNYGYTF.

Details on this clone: Different DNA sequences within this sample yield the same CDR3. The chain is built from TRBV27 and TRBJ1-3, with D hard to call. The germline V gene has CDR1 MNHEY and CDR2 SMNVEV (reference sequence). Trimming took off 6 bases at V and 1 base at J, with 10 bases between the two ends. The CDR3 has 14 amino acids. The CDR3 DNA is TGTGCCAGCAGCTCCGGAGGATCTGGAAACACCATATATTTT. It encodes CASSSGGSGNTIYF.